The present T cell receptor beta chain was sequenced within a study of T cells in Graves' hyperthyroidism and ophthalmopathy. Study conclusions and caveats: The model anticipated ophthalmopathy a median about 7.1 months pre-onset.

This clonotype was detected ten times or more. Its cognate antigen is unknown. RNA transcripts gave rise to amplified TCR beta CDR3 regions. The study used the HTBI primer set for a first-round RT-PCR of the TCR CDR3. TCRdb fed the multiplex PCR reads into MiXCR, producing one record per CDR3 protein. Seen here are a few hundred thousand distinct CDR3 sequences, approximately 14% observed once, and the top ten hold less than 20%. CDR1 and CDR2 from the germline V gene are MGHRA and YSYEKL. V was pared by 1 base and J by 2 bases, with 13 bases between. This CDR3 has 16 amino acids. The TCR comes from a woman aged 25 to 39 with Graves' ophthalmopathy. The sequenced sample was blood. The chain combines TRBV4-1 with TRBJ2-3; D not certain. Written as DNA, the CDR3 is TGCGCCAGCAGCCAAGTGGACCTAGGATTCACAGATACGCAGTATTTT. This codes for CASSQVDLGFTDTQYF.